What follows are 25 T cell receptor beta chains derived from one specimen sequenced in a study of T cell responses to AZD1222 COVID-19 vaccine. Profiling relied on immunoSEQ multiplex PCR, and the TCRdb table lists in-frame clones only, not all of them. The repertoire includes several thousand clones, about 89% of them detected once, and approximately 15% sits in the top ten. The input for sequencing was peripheral blood, taken 28 days after the second AZD1222 dose. These receptors all come from an adult who received the AZD1222 COVID-19 vaccine.

The table lists this clone with a few counts. The rearrangement uses TRBV6-5 and TRBJ1-2; the D gene is possibly TRBD1 (5 bases). V was shortened by 6 bases and J by 2 bases, with 10 bases between the two germline ends. Germline assignment: CDR1 MNHEY and CDR2 SVGAGI. This CDR3 spans 13 amino acids. The CDR3: CASRIDRNYGYTF. The CDR3 DNA follows: TGTGCCAGCAGAATTGACAGAAACTATGGCTACACCTTC.

The CDR3 sequence: CASSPVVGRAQIREQYF. The CDR3 DNA reads as TGTGCCAGCAGCCCGGTCGTTGGAAGGGCTCAAATCCGCGAGCAGTACTTC. The chain combines TRBV5-5 with TRBJ2-7; no firm D call. In germline, CDR1 is SGHKS, CDR2 YYEKEE (reference sequence). The CDR3 length is 17 residues. The ends were cut back, 4 bases at V and 6 bases at J, with 26 bases in the middle.

V gene TRBV7-6 combines with J gene TRBJ2-1, with 9 nucleotides matching TRBD2. Germline V gene data show CDR1 as SGHVS and CDR2 as FNYEAQ. The length of the CDR3 is 16 residues. The V and J ends lost 1 base and 6 bases, in that order; junction bases with no gene match: 7. The CDR3 is CASSLVVAGGLNEQFF. Here the CDR3 DNA reads TGTGCCAGCAGCTTAGTTGTGGCGGGAGGGCTCAATGAGCAGTTCTTC.

The rearrangement uses TRBV12-3 or TRBV12-4 and TRBJ1-2; D is perhaps TRBD1 (6 bases). This CDR3 contains 13 residues. Trimming pared 6 bases from V and 0 bases from J, leaving 8 bases between. The CDR3 nucleotides are TGTGCCAGCAGGGACAGTGCTAACTATGGCTACACCTTC. Translation gives CASRDSANYGYTF.

The chain recombines TRBV9 with TRBJ2-1; possible D gene TRBD1, 5 bases. The CDR3 is made up of 15 amino acids. From germline, CDR1 is SGDLS and CDR2 YYNGEE. V was cut by 0 bases and J by 2 bases, with 9 bases left in between. The CDR3 DNA is TGTGCCAGCAGCGTAGCAGGGAACACCTACAATGAGCAGTTCTTC. Translated: CASSVAGNTYNEQFF.

The V gene is TRBV11-3, the J gene TRBJ1-2; perhaps TRBD1 as D (6 bases). Per germline, CDR1 SGHNT and CDR2 YENEEA. The CDR3 is 14 residues long. The V and J ends lost 1 base and 6 bases respectively, with 12 bases between them. The CDR3 DNA is TGTGCCAGCAGCTTAGGCGAACAGGGAAATGGCTACACCTTC. Protein product: CASSLGEQGNGYTF.

CDR3 amino acids: CASQTAAGGQTEAFF. The DNA of the CDR3 is TGTGCCAGCCAGACGGCCGCAGGGGGGCAAACTGAAGCTTTCTTT. V gene TRBV19 combines with J gene TRBJ1-1; 7 nucleotides match TRBD1. Germline assignment: CDR1 LNHDA and CDR2 SQIVND (reference sequence). The length of the CDR3 is 15 residues. J was trimmed by 5 bases and V by 9 bases; bases with no gene match: 15.

This clone has only a few counts. The chain uses TRBV11-2 and TRBJ1-4; TRBD1 might be the D (6 bases). From germline, CDR1 is SGHAT and CDR2 FQNNGV. CDR3 length equals 15 residues. V shed 7 bases and J shed 5 bases, with 17 bases lying between them. The CDR3 spells CASTLGTSINEKLFF. Here the CDR3 DNA reads TGTGCCAGCACCTTGGGGACAAGTATAAATGAAAAACTGTTTTTT.

This chain uses TRBV11-2 with TRBJ1-2; the match to TRBD1 covers 7 bases. Trimming at V came to 5 bases and at J to 7 bases, leaving 7 bases not matched to a gene. Germline V gene sequence: CDR1 SGHAT, CDR2 FQNNGV. This CDR3 has 13 amino acids. CDR3 in amino acids: CASSPGTVGGYTF. The CDR3 DNA sequence: TGTGCCAGCAGCCCTGGGACAGTCGGTGGCTACACCTTC.

The chain links TRBV29-1 to TRBJ1-2; 7 nucleotides line up with TRBD1. There are 13 residues in the CDR3. Germline lookup yields CDR1 SQVTM and CDR2 ANQGSEA. After removal of 7 bases from V and 8 bases from J, the junction contained 13 bases not matched to a gene. CDR3 amino acids: CSAGTDRDNGYTF. The CDR3 nucleotides read TGCAGCGCTGGGACCGACAGGGACAACGGCTACACCTTC.

This clone was detected once. DNA for the CDR3: TGTGCCAGCGGGGGGTCTGGGGCCAACGTCCTGACTTTC. Translating it yields CASGGSGANVLTF. This sequence joins TRBV25-1 and TRBJ2-6, with D possibly matching TRBD2 (6 bases). Germline CDR1 and CDR2: MGHDK and SYGVNS. Trimming pared 8 bases from V and 1 base from J, leaving 6 bases between. The CDR3 has 13 residues.

The rearrangement uses TRBV9 and TRBJ1-1, with TRBD1 matching over 9 bases. CDR1 and CDR2 (germline): SGDLS, YYNGEE. This CDR3 contains 18 residues. Trimming cost V 4 bases and J 3 bases; bases outside gene matches: 16. The CDR3 DNA reads as TGTGCCAGCAGCTTTACAGGGGGCGGCCCGGAGGCAGACACTGAAGCTTTCTTT. Its protein product is CASSFTGGGPEADTEAFF.

This chain joins TRBV7-3 and TRBJ1-1; 7 positions match TRBD1. V lost 5 bases, J lost 3 bases, and 6 bases stayed unmatched. The CDR3 loop spans 14 amino acids. In germline, CDR1 is SGHTA, CDR2 FQGTGA. Here the CDR3 DNA reads TGTGCCAGCAGCCTTACGGGACAGTACACTGAAGCTTTCTTT. Its translation is CASSLTGQYTEAFF.

The chain links TRBV4-3 to TRBJ2-1, with 13 bases lining up with TRBD2. V shed 0 bases, J shed 0 bases, and the junction held 5 bases outside the gene matches. Germline V CDR1 and CDR2: LGHNA, YSLEER. The CDR3 is 19 residues long. This CDR3 reads CASSQEAGTSGNSYNEQFF. The CDR3 DNA follows: TGCGCCAGCAGCCAAGAGGCGGGGACTAGCGGGAACTCCTACAATGAGCAGTTCTTC.

The chain has TRBV5-1 and TRBJ1-2; D gene unclear. The germline gives CDR1 SGHRS, CDR2 YFSETQ. This CDR3 comprises 13 residues. Trimming cost V 0 bases and J 8 bases, with 11 bases left between them. Here the CDR3 DNA reads TGCGCCAGCAGCTTGGCCACGGCTGGGGGCTACACCTTC. Amino acids: CASSLATAGGYTF.

The chain combines TRBV5-1 with TRBJ1-1, with TRBD1 matching over 7 bases. The CDR3 runs 14 residues. Trimming took 5 bases from V and 0 from J; bases not matched to a gene: 4. Germline CDR1 reads SGHRS; CDR2 reads YFSETQ. CDR3 region: CASRRGQLNTEAFF. The CDR3 DNA is TGCGCCAGCAGGCGGGGACAGTTGAACACTGAAGCTTTCTTT.

The chain has TRBV4-1 and TRBJ2-3, with D perhaps matching TRBD1 (6 bases). Germline V gene data show CDR1 as MGHRA and CDR2 as YSYEKL. V gave up 0 bases and J gave up 1 base, with 14 bases separating them. This CDR3 spans 17 amino acids. The CDR3 DNA reads as TGCGCCAGCAGCCAAGAGAAGGGGACATTGGGCACAGATACGCAGTATTTT. Translating gives CASSQEKGTLGTDTQYF.

The rearrangement links TRBV7-2 to TRBJ1-3; D is uncertain. This CDR3 spans 15 amino acids. The V and J ends lost 6 bases and 0 bases respectively, with 12 bases between them. Germline V CDR1 and CDR2: SGHTA, FQGNSA. The CDR3 nucleotides are TGTGCCAGCAGTTCTCAGATGCACTCTGGAAACACCATATATTTT. Protein: CASSSQMHSGNTIYF.

The chain uses TRBV3-1 (or the pseudogene TRBV3-2) and TRBJ1-2, with D perhaps TRBD1 (6 bases). The CDR3 consists of 15 residues. The V and J ends lost 1 base and 8 bases respectively, with 17 bases between them. Germline V gives CDR1 LGHDT, CDR2 YNNKEL (reference sequence). The CDR3 sequence is CASSQGVTGAVGYTF. Here the CDR3 DNA reads TGTGCCAGCAGCCAAGGAGTGACGGGGGCAGTCGGCTACACCTTC.

The chain couples TRBV7-2 to TRBJ2-1, with D perhaps TRBD2 (6 bases). Germline CDR1 and CDR2: SGHTA and FQGNSA. The CDR3 sequence is 14 residues long. Trimming removed 3 bases at V and 7 bases at J, with 13 bases between. The DNA of the CDR3 is TGTGCCAGCAGCTTCTATACGGGAGTAAATGAGCAGTTCTTC. It is translated as CASSFYTGVNEQFF.

The V gene is TRBV18, the J gene TRBJ1-2, with 9 bases that match TRBD1. The V segment lost 5 bases and the J segment 7 bases; nucleotides outside the gene matches: 5. CDR1 is KGHSH, CDR2 LQKENI, per germline. This CDR3 contains 13 residues. The CDR3: CASSRDREAGYTF. In DNA form, the CDR3 reads TGTGCCAGCTCAAGGGACAGGGAAGCTGGCTACACCTTC.

This clone was picked up one time. The gene calls are TRBV12-3 or TRBV12-4 and TRBJ2-1; D ambiguous. The V gene lost 6 bases and the J gene lost 10 bases, with 16 bases spanning the gap. The CDR3 contains 13 residues. The CDR3 spells CASSHLPVLEQFF. Here the CDR3 DNA reads TGTGCCAGCAGCCACTTGCCTGTCTTGGAGCAGTTCTTC.

This CDR3 reads CASSYPGAQTQYF. The CDR3 DNA sequence: TGTGCCAGCAGCTACCCCGGGGCCCAGACCCAGTACTTC. The rearrangement uses TRBV13 and TRBJ2-5; D could derive from TRBD1 or TRBD2 (5 bases each). Germline V gene data show CDR1 as PRHDT and CDR2 as FYEKMQ (reference sequence). The CDR3 is 13 residues long. Between the trimmed V and J ends, which lost 4 bases and 6 bases, there was a span of 12 bases.

This clone was observed a single time. The chain couples TRBV18 to TRBJ2-2, with unresolved D. The CDR3 contains 13 residues. Germline CDR1 is KGHSH and CDR2 is LQKENI. V gave up 3 bases and J gave up 3 bases, with 5 bases separating them. In DNA form, the CDR3 reads TGTGCCAGCTCACCTATGGACACCGGGGAGCTGTTTTTT. Amino acid sequence: CASSPMDTGELFF.

The V and J genes are TRBV9 and TRBJ1-6; D is uncertain. The germline CDR1 and CDR2 sequences are SGDLS and YYNGEE. The CDR3 runs 14 residues. V lost 0 bases and J lost 6, with 7 bases in between. DNA of the CDR3: TGTGCCAGCAGCGTAGACTCCGGTAATTCACCCCTCCACTTT. Translation: CASSVDSGNSPLHF.